This paragraph reports one T cell receptor beta chain. What antigen it recognizes has not been identified. There are no base qualities to consult, and no much larger clone falls within one base. This sample was taken from a study of blood T cell repertoires in COVID-19 (TCRdb year 2020). Notes on the research overall: Collaborator samples came from the United States, Italy and Spain and covered acute and convalescent phases of COVID-19. The prospective study material was composed of cDNA or gDNA derived from T cells, B-cell-depleted T cells, or PBMCs. Subjects who had been exposed to COVID-19, were actively infected with it, or had recovered from it provided the deeply sampled blood TCRbeta repertoires that made up the dataset. A freely available public database, intended as a resource for researchers studying the immune response to SARS-CoV-2, is where the repertoires were released. The samples were drawn from the first 160 participants of the ongoing ImmuneRACE study and from over 950 subjects provided by 6 global collaborators. Sample metadata almost always included a de-identified subject ID, COVID-19 status, age in years and sex. Where available, HLA class I and class II types were taken from metadata supplied by the sample provider and were not determined by assay-based typing. Study-wide conclusions, independent of this receptor: The amount of clinical and demographic metadata varied by source and participant and was provided uncurated.

The immunoSEQ Assay, a bias-controlled multiplex PCR, was used to amplify TCRbeta CDR3 regions from genomic DNA. The authors processed their data as follows. Within the assay, amplification of reference gene primers was used to estimate how many nucleated cells each sample contained. To quantify the absolute abundance of each unique TCRbeta CDR3 rearrangement, sequence reads were collapsed and filtered. For each sample, productive Simpson clonality was calculated as the square root of Simpson's diversity index across productive rearrangements. TCRdb took this table from immuneACCESS and kept in-frame rearrangements with V and J called. Such tables lack part of the clones; where checked against another copy, unresolved V genes explain under half of the gap, and the rest is unexplained. V and J calls and clone size are as listed in that table; D and trimming were resolved from the DNA. Within this sample are 150,000 to 200,000 clones, with roughly 90% of them counted one time only. Clones ranked in the top ten supply approximately 4.8% of the sample.

At one collaborating source in Seattle, patients were enrolled during active infection and were followed longitudinally through the course of disease. The collaborating institutions used their own protocols to collect whole blood in K2EDTA tubes. Collaborator samples were shipped for TCRbeta analysis as frozen whole blood, isolated PBMCs, or DNA extracted from either sample type. From its cysteine to its phenylalanine, the CDR3 spans 17 amino acids. The retained sequence is limited to the CDR3, 51 bases, with the frame set at the first base. A distance of 14 bases separates the germline ends of V and J, which lose 4 bases and 0 bases respectively. CDR1 and CDR2, per the germline V gene, are SGHRS and YFSETQ.

In this chain, TRBV5-1 is recombined with TRBJ1-6; the D segment cannot be called with confidence. The specimen sequenced was peripheral blood. The clonotype comes from a man aged 25 to 40 with COVID-19, enrolled during active disease. The sequenced DNA is TGCGCCAGCAGCCCCAAGGGAGGGAGCTCCTATAATTCACCCCTCCACTTT. Translated, it gives CASSPKGGSSYNSPLHF.